The clone carrying this TCR beta chain was picked up one time. The source of the sample is a study of CD8+ T cells in alopecia areata. CDR1 SGDLS and CDR2 YYNGEE come from the germline V gene. V was trimmed by 2 bases and J by 6 bases, leaving 12 bases between them. The CDR3 consists of 13 residues. Extracted RNA was reverse transcribed, and the resulting cDNA served as sequencing template. The protocol was immunoSEQ multiplex PCR, while the TCRdb copy is restricted to in-frame clones and leaves out a portion. This sample has 150,000 to 190,000 clones, with around half found just once. The receptor was isolated from a human donor with alopecia areata. The source was CD8+ T cells sorted from blood, collected at week 0. The chain is built from TRBV9 and TRBJ2-7, with unresolved D. CDR3 sequence: CASSVGDGGEQYF. In DNA form, the CDR3 reads TGTGCCAGCAGCGTTGGGGATGGCGGCGAGCAGTACTTC.